This T cell receptor (beta chain) was retrieved from a study of blood T cell repertoires in COVID-19. Looked up from germline, CDR1 is LNHNV and CDR2 is YYDKDF (reference sequence). There are 15 residues in the CDR3. Trimming removed 3 bases from V and 7 bases from J; junction bases left unmatched: 6. Enrollment of patients from Seattle took place during active infection, with longitudinal follow-up. This table comes from immunoSEQ multiplex PCR, and its TCRdb copy is limited to in-frame clones, with some not included. The sample has some 190,000 clones, around 85% seen once. The gene calls are TRBV15 and TRBJ2-3; TRBD2 aligns across 11 bases. The source material was peripheral blood. The sequence derives from a person aged 65 to 85 with COVID-19, enrolled during active disease. The CDR3 here is CATSRVAGGPNTQYF. The CDR3 DNA reads TGTGCCACCAGCAGGGTAGCGGGAGGGCCGAATACGCAGTATTTT.